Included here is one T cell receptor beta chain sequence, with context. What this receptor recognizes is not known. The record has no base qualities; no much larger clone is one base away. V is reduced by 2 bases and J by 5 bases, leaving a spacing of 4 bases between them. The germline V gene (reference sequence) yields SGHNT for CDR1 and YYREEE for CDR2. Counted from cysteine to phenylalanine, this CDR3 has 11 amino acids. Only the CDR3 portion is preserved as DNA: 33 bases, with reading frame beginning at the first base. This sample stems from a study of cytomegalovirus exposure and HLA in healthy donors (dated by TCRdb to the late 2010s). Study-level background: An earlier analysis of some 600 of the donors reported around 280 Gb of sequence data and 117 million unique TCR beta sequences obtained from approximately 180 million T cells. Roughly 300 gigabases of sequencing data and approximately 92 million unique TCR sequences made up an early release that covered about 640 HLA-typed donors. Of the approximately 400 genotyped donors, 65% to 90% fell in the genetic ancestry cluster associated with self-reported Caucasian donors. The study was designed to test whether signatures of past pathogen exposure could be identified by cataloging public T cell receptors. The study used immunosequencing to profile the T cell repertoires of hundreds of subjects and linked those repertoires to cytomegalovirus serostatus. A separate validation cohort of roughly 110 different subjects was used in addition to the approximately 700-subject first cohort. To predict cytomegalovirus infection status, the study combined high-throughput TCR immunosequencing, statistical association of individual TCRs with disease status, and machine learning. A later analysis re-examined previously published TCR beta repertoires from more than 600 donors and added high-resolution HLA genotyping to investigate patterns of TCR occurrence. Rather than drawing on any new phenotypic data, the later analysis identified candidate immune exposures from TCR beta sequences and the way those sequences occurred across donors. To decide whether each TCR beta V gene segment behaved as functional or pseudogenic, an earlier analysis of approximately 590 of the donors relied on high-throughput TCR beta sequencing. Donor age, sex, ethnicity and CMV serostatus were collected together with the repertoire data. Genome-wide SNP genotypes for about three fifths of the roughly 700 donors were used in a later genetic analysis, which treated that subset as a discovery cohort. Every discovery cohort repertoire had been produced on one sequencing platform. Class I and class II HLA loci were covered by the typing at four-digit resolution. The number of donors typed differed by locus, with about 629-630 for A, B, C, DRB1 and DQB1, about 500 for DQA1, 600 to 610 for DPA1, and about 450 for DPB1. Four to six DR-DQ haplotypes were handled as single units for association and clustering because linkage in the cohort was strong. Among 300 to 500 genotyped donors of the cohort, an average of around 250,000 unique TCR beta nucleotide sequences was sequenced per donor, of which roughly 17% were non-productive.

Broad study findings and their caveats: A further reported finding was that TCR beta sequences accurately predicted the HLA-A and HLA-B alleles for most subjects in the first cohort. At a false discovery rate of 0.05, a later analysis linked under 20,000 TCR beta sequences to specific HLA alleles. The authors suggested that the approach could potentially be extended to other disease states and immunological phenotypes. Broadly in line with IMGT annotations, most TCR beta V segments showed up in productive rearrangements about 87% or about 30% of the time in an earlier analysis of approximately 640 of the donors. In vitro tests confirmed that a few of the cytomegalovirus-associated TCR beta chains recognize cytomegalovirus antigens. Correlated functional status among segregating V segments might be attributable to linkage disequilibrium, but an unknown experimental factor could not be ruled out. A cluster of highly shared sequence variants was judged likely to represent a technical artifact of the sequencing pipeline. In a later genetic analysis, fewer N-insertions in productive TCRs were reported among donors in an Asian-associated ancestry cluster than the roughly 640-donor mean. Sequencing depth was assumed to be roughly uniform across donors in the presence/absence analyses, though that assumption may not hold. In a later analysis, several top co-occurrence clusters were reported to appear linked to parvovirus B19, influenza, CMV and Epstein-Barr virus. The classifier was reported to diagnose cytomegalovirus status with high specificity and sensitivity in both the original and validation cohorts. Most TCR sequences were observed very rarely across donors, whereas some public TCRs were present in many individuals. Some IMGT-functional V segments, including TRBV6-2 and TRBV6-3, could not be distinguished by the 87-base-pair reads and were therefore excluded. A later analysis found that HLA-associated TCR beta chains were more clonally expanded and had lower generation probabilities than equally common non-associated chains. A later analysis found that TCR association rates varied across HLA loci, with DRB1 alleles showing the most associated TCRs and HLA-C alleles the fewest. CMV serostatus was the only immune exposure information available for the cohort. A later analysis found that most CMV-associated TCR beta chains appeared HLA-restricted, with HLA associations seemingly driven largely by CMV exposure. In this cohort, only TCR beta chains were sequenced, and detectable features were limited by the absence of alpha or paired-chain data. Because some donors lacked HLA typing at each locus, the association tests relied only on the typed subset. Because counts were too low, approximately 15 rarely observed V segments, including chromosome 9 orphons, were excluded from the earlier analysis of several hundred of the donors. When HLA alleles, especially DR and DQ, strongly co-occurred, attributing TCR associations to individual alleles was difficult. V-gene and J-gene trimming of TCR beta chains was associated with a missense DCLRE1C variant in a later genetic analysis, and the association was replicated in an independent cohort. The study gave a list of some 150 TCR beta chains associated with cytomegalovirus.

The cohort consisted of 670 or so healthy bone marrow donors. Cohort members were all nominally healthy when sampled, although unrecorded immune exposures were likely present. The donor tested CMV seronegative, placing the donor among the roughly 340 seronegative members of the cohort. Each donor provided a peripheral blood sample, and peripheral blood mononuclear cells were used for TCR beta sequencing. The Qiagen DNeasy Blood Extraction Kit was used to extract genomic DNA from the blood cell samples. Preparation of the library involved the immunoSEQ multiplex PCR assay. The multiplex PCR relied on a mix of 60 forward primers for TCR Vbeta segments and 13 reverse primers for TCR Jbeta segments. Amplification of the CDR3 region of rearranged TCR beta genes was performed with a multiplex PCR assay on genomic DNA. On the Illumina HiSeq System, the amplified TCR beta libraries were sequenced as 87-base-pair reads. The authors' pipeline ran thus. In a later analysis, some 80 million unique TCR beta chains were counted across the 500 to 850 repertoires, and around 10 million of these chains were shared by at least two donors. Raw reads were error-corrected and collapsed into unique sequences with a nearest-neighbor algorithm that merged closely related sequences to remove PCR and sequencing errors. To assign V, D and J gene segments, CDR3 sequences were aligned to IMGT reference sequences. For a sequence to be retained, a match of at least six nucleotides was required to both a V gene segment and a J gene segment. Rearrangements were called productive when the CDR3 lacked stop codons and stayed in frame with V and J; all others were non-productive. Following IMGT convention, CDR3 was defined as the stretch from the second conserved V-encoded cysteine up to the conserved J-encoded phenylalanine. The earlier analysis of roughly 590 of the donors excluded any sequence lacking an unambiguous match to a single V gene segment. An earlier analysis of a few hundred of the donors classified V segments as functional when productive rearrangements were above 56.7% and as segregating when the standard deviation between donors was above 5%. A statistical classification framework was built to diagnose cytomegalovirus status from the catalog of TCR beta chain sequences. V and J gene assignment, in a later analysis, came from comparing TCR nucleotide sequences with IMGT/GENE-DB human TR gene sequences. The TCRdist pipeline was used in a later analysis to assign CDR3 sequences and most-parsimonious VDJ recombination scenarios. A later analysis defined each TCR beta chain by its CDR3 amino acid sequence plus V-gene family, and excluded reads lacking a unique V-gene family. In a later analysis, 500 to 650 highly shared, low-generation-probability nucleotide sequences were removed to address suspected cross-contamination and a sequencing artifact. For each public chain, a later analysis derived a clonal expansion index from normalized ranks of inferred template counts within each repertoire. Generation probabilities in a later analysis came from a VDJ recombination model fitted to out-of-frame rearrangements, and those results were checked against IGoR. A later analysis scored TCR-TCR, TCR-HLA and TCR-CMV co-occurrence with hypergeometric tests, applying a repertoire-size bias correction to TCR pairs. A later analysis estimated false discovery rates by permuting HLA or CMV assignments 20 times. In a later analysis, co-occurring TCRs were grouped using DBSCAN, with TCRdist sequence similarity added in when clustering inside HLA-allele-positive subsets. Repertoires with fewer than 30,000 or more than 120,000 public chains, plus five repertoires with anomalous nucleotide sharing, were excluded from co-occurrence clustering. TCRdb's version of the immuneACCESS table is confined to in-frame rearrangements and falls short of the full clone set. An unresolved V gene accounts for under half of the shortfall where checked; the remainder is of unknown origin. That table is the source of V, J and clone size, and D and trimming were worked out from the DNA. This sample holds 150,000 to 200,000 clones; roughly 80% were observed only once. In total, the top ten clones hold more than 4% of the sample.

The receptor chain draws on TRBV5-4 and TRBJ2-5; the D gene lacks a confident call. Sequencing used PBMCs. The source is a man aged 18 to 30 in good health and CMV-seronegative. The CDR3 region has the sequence CASSFQETQYF. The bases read TGTGCCAGCAGCTTCCAGGAGACCCAGTACTTC.